These 17 T cell receptor beta chains originate from one sample sequenced in a study of blood T cells in healthy people across ages. Primed by a sample-barcoded 5' primer and a J-beta primer mix, a second PCR proceeded for about 7 to 11 cycles. TCRdb itself ran the 5' RACE reads through MiXCR, one entry per CDR3 protein. The table has about 1.4 million distinct CDR3 sequences, around 55% seen once. Sample: blood. Receptor source: a young man in good health.

This clonotype has only a few counts. The genes are TRBV6-4 and TRBJ2-1; D is tentatively TRBD1 or TRBD2 (5 bases each). The CDR3 covers 13 residues. Trimming shortened V by 3 bases and J by 6 bases, and 9 bases separated the two germline ends. Per the germline V gene, CDR1 is MRHNA and CDR2 is SNTAGT. The CDR3 sequence is CASSEWDGNEQFF. Written as DNA, the CDR3 is TGTGCCAGCAGTGAATGGGACGGCAATGAGCAGTTCTTC.

This chain joins TRBV10-3 and TRBJ1-2; a possible D gene is TRBD1 (5 bases). The germline V and J ends were trimmed by 2 bases and 6 bases, with 16 bases remaining between them. The CDR3 extends over 15 amino acids. Germline lookup yields CDR1 ENHRY and CDR2 SYGVKD. CDR3 amino acids: CAISEGKAGLNGYTF. CDR3 in DNA: TGTGCCATCAGTGAGGGTAAGGCGGGGCTGAATGGCTACACCTTC.

The chain joins TRBV9 to TRBJ2-3; no clear D. This CDR3 contains 18 residues. V shed 5 bases and J shed 5 bases, with 27 bases lying between them. The germline CDR1 and CDR2 sequences are SGDLS and YYNGEE. The CDR3 DNA follows: TGTGCCAGCAGTGACGTTCCTAGTAGGGCAATTCTCAGAGATACGCAGTATTTT. Translated: CASSDVPSRAILRDTQYF.

The rearrangement links TRBV4-1 to TRBJ1-5; D gene unclear. Trimming shortened V by 0 bases and J by 5 bases, and 11 bases separated the two germline ends. The germline V gene has CDR1 MGHRA and CDR2 YSYEKL. This CDR3 has 15 amino acids. The CDR3: CASSQETGSHQPQHF. Here the CDR3 DNA reads TGCGCCAGCAGCCAAGAAACGGGATCTCATCAGCCCCAGCATTTT.

The V call is TRBV29-1, the J call TRBJ1-1; the D is unclear. The CDR3 length is 11 residues. Trimming removed 4 bases from V and 6 bases from J, with 9 bases in between. Germline V gene sequence: CDR1 SQVTM, CDR2 ANQGSEA. CDR3 sequence reads: CSVGFGPEAFF. The CDR3 DNA reads as TGCAGCGTTGGTTTCGGGCCTGAAGCTTTCTTT.

The V call is TRBV27, the J call TRBJ2-6, with 7 bases that match TRBD1. J was trimmed by 0 bases and V by 3 bases; bases with no gene match: 20. The CDR3 length is 22 residues. CDR1 and CDR2 from the germline V gene are MNHEY and SMNVEV (reference sequence). The CDR3: CASSLHDPWTGPSSSGANVLTF. CDR3 in DNA: TGTGCCAGCAGTTTGCACGACCCCTGGACAGGTCCTTCATCCTCTGGGGCCAACGTCCTGACTTTC.

The gene calls are TRBV28 and TRBJ2-7; D is undetermined. Germline CDR1 MDHEN, CDR2 SYDVKM. This CDR3 is 14 amino acids long. V lost 5 bases and J 0 bases, leaving 11 bases between the germline ends. The CDR3 DNA follows: TGTGCCAGCAGTGAGCCAAGCGTCTCCTACGAGCAGTACTTC. Its translation is CASSEPSVSYEQYF.

This clonotype occurred once. This chain joins TRBV30 and TRBJ2-3; D unclear. Trimming left V 0 bases short and J 2 bases short, with 3 bases between. CDR3 length: 12 amino acids. CDR1 is GTSNPN, CDR2 SVGIG, per germline (reference sequence). Here the CDR3 DNA reads TGTGCCTGGAGTGTACACACAGATACGCAGTATTTT. Amino acid sequence: CAWSVHTDTQYF.

The chain employs TRBV10-3 and TRBJ2-7; 8 bases align to TRBD1. Germline V gene lookup returns CDR1 ENHRY and CDR2 SYGVKD. The CDR3 spans 14 residues. Trimming took 3 bases from V and 4 from J; bases not matched to a gene: 5. The CDR3 protein is CAISDRDRIYEQYF. In DNA form, the CDR3 reads TGTGCCATCAGTGACCGGGACAGGATTTACGAGCAGTACTTC.

V and J are TRBV20-1 and TRBJ2-6; a possible D gene is TRBD1 (5 bases). The V end lost 0 bases, the J end lost 0 bases, and 15 bases lay between the germline ends. CDR1 and CDR2 from the germline V gene are DFQATT and SNEGSKA (reference sequence). The CDR3 is made up of 18 amino acids. DNA of the CDR3: TGCAGTGCTAGAGACCAGGGCAGGGCCCACTCTGGGGCCAACGTCCTGACTTTC. Its protein is CSARDQGRAHSGANVLTF.

The sample holds a few counts of this clonotype. The rearrangement joins TRBV25-1 to TRBJ2-1; D not resolved. Trimming cost V 3 bases and J 9 bases, with 6 bases left between them. The CDR3 has 11 residues. Germline V gene sequence: CDR1 MGHDK, CDR2 SYGVNS. CDR3 nucleotides: TGTGCCAGCAGTGATTTCGCTGAGCAGTTCTTC. Translating it yields CASSDFAEQFF. Full variable domain (remainder filled in from reference TRBV25-1 and TRBJ2-1): EADIYQTPRYLVIGTGKKITLECSQTMGHDKMYWYQQDPGMELHLIHYSYGVNSTEKGDLSSESTVSRIRTEHFPLTLESARPSHTSQYLCASSDFAEQFFGPGTRLTVL.

The chain carries TRBV6-2 or TRBV6-3 and TRBJ2-5; a possible D gene is TRBD2 (6 bases). Trimming stripped 4 bases from V and 9 bases from J, with 15 bases between. Germline CDR1 MNHEY, CDR2 SVGEGT. The CDR3 extends over 13 amino acids. The chain's CDR3 is CASSSSGRGSQYF. CDR3 DNA: TGTGCCAGCAGTTCCTCCGGTCGGGGGTCCCAGTACTTC.

The rearrangement joins TRBV24-1 to TRBJ1-1; D not resolved. The CDR3 is 13 residues long. Germline V gives CDR1 KGHDR, CDR2 SFDVKD. V was shortened by 10 bases and J by 7 bases, with 18 bases between the two germline ends. CDR3 loop: CATPPPRADEAFF. The CDR3 nucleotides read TGTGCCACGCCGCCGCCGCGTGCCGATGAAGCTTTCTTT.

This rearrangement joins TRBV27 to TRBJ1-2; possibly TRBD1 for D (6 bases). From germline, CDR1 is MNHEY and CDR2 SMNVEV (reference sequence). Trimming removed 5 bases from V and 7 bases from J, with 17 bases in between. The CDR3 has 14 amino acids. CDR3 nucleotides: TGTGCCAGCAGTCTTAACAGGGCAGCCTCTGGCTACACCTTC. It is translated as CASSLNRAASGYTF.

The chain joins TRBV4-1 to TRBJ1-1; TRBD1 is a possible D gene (6 bases). Germline V gene sequence: CDR1 MGHRA, CDR2 YSYEKL. This CDR3 comprises 14 residues. V dropped 4 bases and J dropped 1 base, with 10 bases sitting between them. The CDR3 protein is CASSRDTGNTEAFF. The CDR3 region has the DNA TGCGCCAGCAGCCGGGACACTGGGAACACTGAAGCTTTCTTT.

The rearrangement links TRBV5-1 to TRBJ2-7; 7 positions match TRBD1. Looked up from germline, CDR1 is SGHRS and CDR2 is YFSETQ. The CDR3 contains 14 residues. The junction had 7 bases not matched to a gene; V was cut back by 7 bases and J by 0 bases. As DNA, the CDR3 is TGCGCCAGCGGGACAGATACCTCCTCCTACGAGCAGTACTTC. Translating it yields CASGTDTSSYEQYF. The full variable domain, in which reference TRBV5-1 and TRBJ2-7 provide the parts outside the CDR3, is KAGVTQTPRYLIKTRGQQVTLSCSPISGHRSVSWYQQTPGQGLQFLFEYFSETQRNKGNFPGRFSGRQFSNSRSEMNVSTLELGDSALYLCASGTDTSSYEQYFGPGTRLTVT.

The rearrangement links TRBV12-3 or TRBV12-4 to TRBJ2-1; maybe TRBD2 (6 bases). The better agreement between TRBJ2-7 and the DNA end casts doubt on the J call. This CDR3 spans 16 amino acids. Written as DNA, the CDR3 is TGTGCCAGCAGCACGGACTATTCGCCCTTCTACAATGAGCAGTACTTC. Translating it yields CASSTDYSPFYNEQYF.